This record looks at one TCR beta chain sequence and its context. Its antigen is still unknown. The stimulus was lysate of CMV-infected fibroblasts, approximately 9.7 ug/mL. CD40L/CD69 double-negative CD45RO-high memory CD4+ T cells were collected. Stimulated PBMCs had first been depleted of CD8+ T cells. This was the immunoSEQ version 4 assay in survey mode. TCRdb keeps only in-frame clones here, not all; method: immunoSEQ multiplex PCR. This table holds some 30,000 clones, 82% found once. The data were obtained in a study of persistence of HIV-infected CD4 T cells. In the study overall: CD4+ T cells responding to CMV or HIV-1 Gag were isolated.

The study's findings and limits: Degenerate expanded CDR3beta sequences were enriched among CMV- and Gag-responding cells.

The TCR comes from an adult woman with HIV who was CMV-seropositive. The sequencing here drew on CD4+ T cells sorted from PBMCs after roughly 18-hour stimulation, taken from a patient who received antiretroviral therapy.

The DNA for the CDR3 is TGTGCCAGCAGTTACCCCCGGGACAGGAATATCATGAACACTGAAGCTTTCTTT. Protein sequence: CASSYPRDRNIMNTEAFF. This chain uses TRBV6-2 or TRBV6-3 with TRBJ1-1; 8 bases are a match to TRBD1. This CDR3 comprises 18 residues. The V gene end was trimmed by 2 bases and the J gene end by 0 bases; junction bases not matched to a gene: 11. From germline, CDR1 is MNHEY and CDR2 SVGEGT.